A selection of T cell receptor beta chains follows, all from one sample in a study of blood T cell repertoires in COVID-19. Method: immunoSEQ multiplex PCR; TCRdb's copy keeps in-frame clones and lacks some. Of a few hundred thousand clones listed, around 90% are singletons. The specimen was peripheral blood. These receptors came from a man aged 18 to 29 with COVID-19, enrolled during active disease. Each CDR3 is given with its conserved first and last residue. The D gene is left open where the match is weak. A row's size may be missing; if present it is once, few, many or a size class.

CASSLFSGSYEQYF TGCGCCAGCAGCTTGTTCTCAGGGTCCTACGAGCAGTACTTC TRBJ2-7 . . TRBV5-1
CASSSGKGHLQETQYF TGTGCCAGCAGCTCGGGAAAGGGACACCTCCAAGAGACCCAGTACTTC TRBJ2-5 . . TRBV5-8
CASSSQGFEQYF TGTGCCAGCAGCTCGCAGGGATTCGAGCAGTACTTC TRBJ2-7 . . TRBV5-4
CAGVRDRGVAGELFF TGTGCCGGAGTCCGGGACAGGGGGGTAGCCGGGGAGCTGTTTTTT TRBJ2-2 . TRBD1 TRBV2
CASSLEGPSTDTQYF TGTGCCAGCAGCTTAGAGGGGCCAAGCACAGATACGCAGTATTTT TRBJ2-3 . . TRBV7-9
CASTTSGTGGILKAFF TGTGCCAGTACAACCTCCGGGACAGGGGGAATCCTGAAAGCTTTCTTT TRBJ1-1 . TRBD1 TRBV19
CASSPGTGYEAFF TGTGCCAGCAGCCCGGGGACAGGGTATGAAGCTTTCTTT TRBJ1-1 . TRBD1 TRBV11-2
CASSQGSSSNEQFF TGCGCCAGCAGTCAGGGCTCCTCGAGCAATGAGCAGTTCTTC TRBJ2-1 once . TRBV23-1
CASKFRDSYNSPLHF TGTGCCAGCAAATTTAGGGACAGTTATAATTCACCCCTCCACTTT TRBJ1-6 . TRBD1 TRBV2
CASSQGRLEAFF TGTGCCAGCAGCCAAGGGAGACTTGAAGCTTTCTTT TRBJ1-1 . . TRBV3-1/TRBV3-2
CASSSRQGNPFGYTF TGTGCCAGCAGTTCCCGACAGGGAAACCCATTTGGCTACACCTTC TRBJ1-2 . TRBD1 TRBV27
CASSAPQRVSQFF TGTGCCAGCAGTGCCCCCCAGCGGGTCTCCCAATTCTTC TRBJ2-1 . . TRBV2
CASSIRTGQNSPLHF TGTGCCAGCAGTATAAGGACAGGGCAAAATTCACCCCTCCACTTT TRBJ1-6 . TRBD1 TRBV27
CASSQGPGTGFHEQFF TGTGCCAGCAGCCAAGGCCCCGGGACAGGGTTCCATGAGCAGTTCTTC TRBJ2-1 . TRBD1 TRBV14
CASSDRGSETQYF TGTGCCAGCAGCGACAGGGGGTCAGAGACCCAGTACTTC TRBJ2-5 . TRBD1 TRBV3-1/TRBV3-2
CASSLSVSSGANVLTF TGTGCCAGTAGCCTCTCCGTGAGCTCTGGGGCCAACGTCCTGACTTTC TRBJ2-6 . . TRBV19
CASSPGQGLSYGYTF TGTGCCAGCAGCCCCGGACAGGGTTTAAGCTATGGCTACACCTTC TRBJ1-2 . TRBD1 TRBV7-2
CASSAIGQGGLDTQYF TGTGCCAGCAGCGCCATCGGACAGGGAGGTTTAGATACGCAGTATTTT TRBJ2-3 . TRBD1 TRBV7-2
CASSPLPWRSKEKLFF TGTGCCAGTAGTCCCCTACCCTGGAGGAGCAAGGAAAAACTGTTTTTT TRBJ1-4 . . TRBV19
CASGNVAVQETQYF TGCGCCAGCGGTAATGTAGCGGTTCAAGAGACCCAGTACTTC TRBJ2-5 . . TRBV10-2
CATSETGGNTEAFF TGTGCCACCAGTGAAACAGGGGGGAACACTGAAGCTTTCTTT TRBJ1-1 . TRBD1 TRBV24-1
CASSLDRVDEQFF TGTGCCAGCAGCTTGGACAGGGTAGATGAGCAGTTCTTC TRBJ2-1 . . TRBV5-4
CASSQVSGNSPLHF TGCGCCAGCAGCCAAGTGAGCGGGAATTCACCCCTCCACTTT TRBJ1-6 . . TRBV4-1
CASSPEMGREQFF TGTGCCAGCAGCCCCGAGATGGGCAGGGAGCAGTTCTTC TRBJ2-1 . . TRBV7-8
CASSLDRYNTGTEAFF TGTGCCAGCAGCTTAGATCGGTACAACACGGGTACTGAAGCTTTCTTT TRBJ1-1 . . TRBV11-2
CATAPSGTGNSPLHF TGTGCCACCGCGCCCTCCGGGACAGGGAATTCACCCCTCCACTTT TRBJ1-6 . TRBD1 TRBV19